These 28 T cell receptor beta chains share one sample of origin, sequenced in a study of shared clonotypes between healthy human individuals. Clones were read by immunoSEQ multiplex PCR, and TCRdb kept only the in-frame ones, dropping some. The table has 2.3 million or so clones, more than 80% seen once; the top ten hold roughly 0.36%. Sequenced input: naive CD4+ T cells from PBMCs. Subset reported: CD45RA+ positively selected. Source of these receptors: a man between 18 and 29 years old in good health. Some clones in this sample may be carry-over from other donors' samples.

The V gene is TRBV7-2, the J gene TRBJ2-1; D is uncertain. Per germline, CDR1 SGHTA and CDR2 FQGNSA. The CDR3 is made up of 12 amino acids. V was pared by 6 bases and J by 12 bases, with 15 bases between. CDR3 nucleotide sequence: TGTGCCAGCAGTAATCCCCCGGATGGGCAGTTCTTC. This codes for CASSNPPDGQFF.

The chain combines TRBV6-1 with TRBJ1-2; 7 nucleotides align to TRBD1. This CDR3 region has 14 residues. Germline CDR1 and CDR2: MNHNS and SASEGT. Losses at the gene ends were 6 bases for V and 4 bases for J; bases not matched to a gene: 8. The CDR3 DNA sequence: TGTGCCAGCAGCATGGGCAGGGGGGGCTATGGCTACACCTTC. Its translation: CASSMGRGGYGYTF.

This clone was seen once. This chain joins TRBV4-2 and TRBJ2-6; tentatively, D is TRBD1 (6 bases). The germline V and J ends were trimmed by 3 bases and 0 bases, with 12 bases remaining between them. Germline V CDR1 and CDR2: LGHNA, YNFKEQ. The CDR3 length is 17 residues. CDR3 DNA: TGTGCCAGCAGCCAGCAGCACAGGGCCTCTGGGGCCAACGTCCTGACTTTC. Its protein product is CASSQQHRASGANVLTF.

This clone was found once. Other nucleotide sequences from this sample produce the same CDR3. The V and J genes are TRBV5-1 and TRBJ2-7, with 7 bases identical to TRBD1. V shed 4 bases and J 3 bases; nucleotides not matched to a gene: 4. Germline V gene data show CDR1 as SGHRS and CDR2 as YFSETQ. The CDR3 spans 13 residues. The CDR3 coding sequence is TGCGCCAGCAGCCCGACAGGGAACTACGAGCAGTACTTC. It is translated as CASSPTGNYEQYF.

CDR3 bases: TGTGCCAGCCGACAGGGTCCCTATGGCTACACCTTC. This translates into CASRQGPYGYTF. The chain couples TRBV7-2 to TRBJ1-2; 7 nucleotides align to TRBD1. CDR1 is SGHTA and CDR2 is FQGNSA in the germline V gene. The CDR3 runs to 12 residues. J gave up 4 bases and V 8 bases, and 4 bases lay outside the gene matches.

The chain has TRBV7-3 and TRBJ2-5; 7 bases align to TRBD1. The trim removed 5 bases at V and 5 bases at J, leaving 8 bases unmatched. Germline V CDR1 and CDR2: SGHTA, FQGTGA. The CDR3 consists of 14 residues. The CDR3 region is CASSAHRGAETQYF. As DNA, the CDR3 is TGTGCCAGCAGCGCGCACAGGGGCGCGGAGACCCAGTACTTC.

V usage is TRBV5-1 and J usage is TRBJ2-7, with D possibly matching TRBD1 (6 bases). CDR3 length: 14 residues. The V and J ends lost 2 bases and 5 bases respectively, with 14 bases between them. The V gene's germline CDR1 is SGHRS and CDR2 YFSETQ. CDR3 loop: CASSLEGVANEQYF. CDR3 sequence (DNA): TGCGCCAGCAGCTTAGAGGGGGTCGCCAACGAGCAGTACTTC.

The rearrangement links TRBV18 to TRBJ1-4; possibly TRBD1 for D (5 bases). Trimming pared 3 bases from V and 3 bases from J, leaving 8 bases between. Germline CDR1 and CDR2: KGHSH and LQKENI. The CDR3 loop spans 14 amino acids. CDR3 nucleotide sequence: TGTGCCAGCTCACCGGGACTACCTAATGAAAAACTGTTTTTT. Protein product: CASSPGLPNEKLFF.

The J gene is TRBJ1-1, the V gene TRBV5-4; D ambiguous. This CDR3 region has 13 residues. Germline CDR1 SGHNT, CDR2 YYREEE (reference sequence). V was pared by 9 bases and J by 1 base, with 13 bases between. CDR3 in amino acids: CATHNTSNTEAFF. The CDR3 nucleotides are TGTGCCACCCACAACACTTCGAACACTGAAGCTTTCTTT.

This clone occurred once. The V gene is TRBV28, the J gene TRBJ2-3, with D tentatively TRBD1 (6 bases). The CDR3 is made up of 16 amino acids. Trimming pared 3 bases from V and 5 bases from J, leaving 18 bases between. The germline CDR1 and CDR2 sequences are MDHEN and SYDVKM. In nucleotides, the CDR3 is TGTGCCAGCAGTTTTAGGGGGAACCCGTTGGGAGATACGCAGTATTTT. Translated, it gives CASSFRGNPLGDTQYF.

On this clone itself: The junction and the germline gene differ at one end; a read error may be behind it. The chain uses TRBV6-1 and TRBJ1-4, with 10 nucleotides matching TRBD1. In germline, CDR1 is MNHNS, CDR2 SASEGT. The CDR3 runs 14 residues. CDR3 residues: CASRPTGGNGKLFF. CDR3 sequence (DNA): TGTGCCAGCAGGCCGACAGGGGGCAATGGAAAACTGTTTTTT.

The chain joins TRBV5-1 to TRBJ1-3; no definite D call. CDR1 and CDR2 (germline): SGHRS, YFSETQ. Trimming removed 0 bases from V and 3 bases from J, with 10 bases in between. The CDR3 extends over 15 amino acids. The CDR3 DNA reads TGCGCCAGCAGCTTGGATTTCGGCCTTGGAAACACCATATATTTT. Translated: CASSLDFGLGNTIYF.

DNA for the CDR3: TGTGCCAGCACGGGTATAATCACTGAAGCTTTCTTT. This gives the protein CASTGIITEAFF. This sequence joins TRBV6-1 and TRBJ1-1; D is uncertain. The CDR3 totals 12 residues. V lost 7 bases, J lost 4 bases, and 10 bases lay in between. Germline V lookup: CDR1 MNHNS, CDR2 SASEGT.

A word on this clone: The same CDR3 is also encoded by other DNA sequences in this sample. The chain combines TRBV9 with TRBJ2-1; 7 nucleotides line up with TRBD2. The junction had 4 bases not matched to a gene; V was cut back by 2 bases and J by 2 bases. The CDR3 loop spans 15 amino acids. CDR1 and CDR2 (germline): SGDLS, YYNGEE. Here the CDR3 DNA reads TGTGCCAGCAGCGTGGGAGGGTCTACCTACAATGAGCAGTTCTTC. Translation: CASSVGGSTYNEQFF.

This clone has more than one count but fewer than ten. The chain uses TRBV15 and TRBJ1-5; TRBD1 is a possible D gene (5 bases). This CDR3 has 18 residues. V lost 0 bases and J 2 bases, leaving 17 bases between the germline ends. Germline V gives CDR1 LNHNV, CDR2 YYDKDF (reference sequence). CDR3 region: CATSRDLRGIRGNQPQHF. CDR3 coding DNA: TGTGCCACCAGCAGAGATCTTAGGGGAATCAGAGGCAATCAGCCCCAGCATTTT.

This sequence joins TRBV10-3 and TRBJ1-2, with D perhaps matching TRBD1 (5 bases). This CDR3 contains 14 residues. The germline V and J ends were trimmed by 2 bases and 2 bases, with 9 bases remaining between them. Germline V gene lookup returns CDR1 ENHRY and CDR2 SYGVKD. The CDR3 here is CAISEATVNYGYTF. CDR3 nucleotide sequence: TGTGCCATCAGTGAGGCGACAGTGAACTATGGCTACACCTTC.

The chain is built from TRBV5-4 and TRBJ2-5, with 14 bases aligning to TRBD2. V was pared by 0 bases and J by 5 bases, with 3 bases of the junction left unmatched. CDR1 is SGHNT and CDR2 is YYREEE in the germline V gene (reference sequence). This CDR3 is 16 amino acids long. The CDR3 coding sequence is TGTGCCAGCAGCTTGGCGACTAGCGGGAGGGTCGAGACCCAGTACTTC. This encodes CASSLATSGRVETQYF.

This clone came up a few times. The chain combines TRBV19 with TRBJ1-5, with D unclear. This CDR3 has 15 residues. Trimming removed 4 bases at V and 0 bases at J, with 10 bases between. Germline lookup yields CDR1 LNHDA and CDR2 SQIVND (reference sequence). The CDR3 here is CASSTYQNSNQPQHF. CDR3 sequence (DNA): TGTGCCAGTAGTACGTACCAGAATAGCAATCAGCCCCAGCATTTT.

CDR3 sequence (DNA): TGTGCCAGCAGGGCGGGCCTAGGGTTCGGCTACACCTTC. Its protein is CASRAGLGFGYTF. The chain employs TRBV28 and TRBJ1-2; unclear D gene. The ends were cut back, 6 bases at V and 8 bases at J, with 16 bases in the middle. This CDR3 is built from 13 residues. Germline V CDR1 and CDR2: MDHEN, SYDVKM.

The V gene is TRBV7-2, the J gene TRBJ2-5; 8 bases fit TRBD1. V shed 4 bases and J 6 bases; nucleotides not matched to a gene: 7. Germline lookup yields CDR1 SGHTA and CDR2 FQGNSA. The CDR3 has 14 amino acids. In nucleotides, the CDR3 is TGTGCCAGCAGCTCCCAGGGGGCGCGGCAGACCCAGTACTTC. Its translation is CASSSQGARQTQYF.

This sequence joins TRBV7-9 and TRBJ2-5; D remains unclear. Germline V gene data show CDR1 as SEHNR and CDR2 as FQNEAQ (reference sequence). Trimming stripped 0 bases from V and 2 bases from J, with 10 bases between. The CDR3 covers 15 residues. The CDR3 coding sequence is TGTGCCAGCAGCTTAGCGTCCCCTCGACAAGAGACCCAGTACTTC. Translating gives CASSLASPRQETQYF.

This chain joins TRBV18 and TRBJ2-7, with D perhaps matching TRBD2 (6 bases). Trimming pared 8 bases from V and 2 bases from J, leaving 22 bases between. The CDR3 extends over 16 amino acids. From germline, CDR1 is KGHSH and CDR2 LQKENI. The CDR3 here is CASRSGGDVQTYEQYF. CDR3 nucleotide sequence: TGTGCCAGCCGGAGCGGCGGGGACGTCCAGACCTACGAGCAGTACTTC.

The chain recombines TRBV10-1 with TRBJ2-5; no firm D call. Trimming shortened V by 8 bases and J by 1 base, and 8 bases separated the two germline ends. The CDR3 consists of 12 residues. Germline loops: CDR1 WNHNN, CDR2 SYGVQD (reference sequence). CDR3 amino acids: CASPQFQETQYF. The CDR3 DNA sequence: TGCGCCAGCCCTCAGTTCCAAGAGACCCAGTACTTC.

The chain employs TRBV28 and TRBJ2-3; 12 nucleotides line up with TRBD2. The germline gives CDR1 MDHEN, CDR2 SYDVKM. The CDR3 loop spans 14 amino acids. J was trimmed by 3 bases and V by 8 bases; bases with no gene match: 3. The CDR3: CASQTSGSTDTQYF. The CDR3 region has the DNA TGTGCCAGCCAGACTAGCGGGAGTACAGATACGCAGTATTTT. Full variable domain (outside the CDR3, taken from reference TRBV28 and TRBJ2-3): DVKVTQSSRYLVKRTGEKVFLECVQDMDHENMFWYRQDPGLGLRLIYFSYDVKMKEKGDIPEGYSVSREKKERFSLILESASTNQTSMYLCASQTSGSTDTQYFGPGTRLTVL.

J is TRBJ2-3 and V is TRBV13, with D possibly being TRBD1 or TRBD2 (6 bases each). The CDR3 runs 16 residues. Germline V CDR1 and CDR2: PRHDT, FYEKMQ (reference sequence). Trimming removed 3 bases from V and 1 base from J, with 14 bases in between. CDR3 bases: TGTGCCAGCAGCTTCATAGGGGGGCTCGGCACAGATACGCAGTATTTT. Its translation is CASSFIGGLGTDTQYF.

This clone has just a few counts. CDR3 amino acids: CASSPGGTGNYGYTF. Here the CDR3 DNA reads TGTGCCAGCAGCCCCGGCGGGACGGGTAACTATGGCTACACCTTC. The chain recombines TRBV9 with TRBJ1-2; D might be TRBD1 (5 bases). This CDR3 is built from 15 residues. The germline V gene has CDR1 SGDLS and CDR2 YYNGEE. V lost 4 bases to trimming and J lost 1 base, with 14 bases between them.

The chain employs TRBV15 and TRBJ1-1; TRBD1 is a possible D gene (6 bases). The CDR3 has 14 residues. V lost 0 bases to trimming and J lost 11 bases, with 16 bases between them. From germline, CDR1 is LNHNV and CDR2 YYDKDF (reference sequence). CDR3 loop: CATSREGAALRAFF. CDR3 coding DNA: TGTGCCACCAGCAGAGAGGGGGCCGCTCTACGGGCTTTCTTT.

The chain has TRBV27 and TRBJ2-3, with a possible D match to TRBD2 (5 bases). Per germline, CDR1 MNHEY and CDR2 SMNVEV (reference sequence). The CDR3 sequence is 16 residues long. Deletions cut 2 bases from V and 5 bases from J, with 17 bases between. The CDR3: CASSLTTRLREDTQYF. CDR3 nucleotide sequence: TGTGCCAGCAGTTTAACTACCAGACTACGCGAAGATACGCAGTATTTT.